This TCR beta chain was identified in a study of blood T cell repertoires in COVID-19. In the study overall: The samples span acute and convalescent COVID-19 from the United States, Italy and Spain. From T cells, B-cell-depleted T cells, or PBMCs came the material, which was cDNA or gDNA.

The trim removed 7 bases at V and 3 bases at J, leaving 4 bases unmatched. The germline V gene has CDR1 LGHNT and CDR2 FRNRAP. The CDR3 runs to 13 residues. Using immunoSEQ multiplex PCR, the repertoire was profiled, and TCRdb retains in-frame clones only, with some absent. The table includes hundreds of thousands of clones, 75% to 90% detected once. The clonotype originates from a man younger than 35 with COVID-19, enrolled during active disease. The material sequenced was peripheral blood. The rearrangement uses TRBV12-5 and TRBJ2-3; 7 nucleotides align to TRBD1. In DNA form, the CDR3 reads TGTGCTAGTGCCTTGGACAGGACAGATACGCAGTATTTT. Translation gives CASALDRTDTQYF.